The clone carrying this T cell receptor beta chain appeared a few times. What it recognizes is unknown. These data belong to a study of response to subunit inactivated influenza vaccine. Findings of the study overall: Each seasonal influenza vaccination, the authors suggested, recruits few new T cells.

The CDR3 is 11 residues long. Per germline, CDR1 DFQATT and CDR2 SNEGSKA (reference sequence). V gave up 6 bases and J gave up 2 bases, with 5 bases separating them. TCRdb ran MiXCR on the RT-PCR reads and lists one entry per CDR3 protein. This repertoire shows over 450,000 distinct CDR3 sequences, 13% found once; its top ten account for about an eighth. This chain joins TRBV20-1 and TRBJ2-1; D is perhaps TRBD1 or TRBD2 (5 bases each). Sample: PBMCs from blood, taken roughly 45 days after vaccination. The clonotype comes from a man in his fifties who received an inactivated influenza vaccine. The CDR3 DNA sequence: TGCAGTGCGGGGGCCTACAATGAGCAGTTCTTC. Amino acids: CSAGAYNEQFF.